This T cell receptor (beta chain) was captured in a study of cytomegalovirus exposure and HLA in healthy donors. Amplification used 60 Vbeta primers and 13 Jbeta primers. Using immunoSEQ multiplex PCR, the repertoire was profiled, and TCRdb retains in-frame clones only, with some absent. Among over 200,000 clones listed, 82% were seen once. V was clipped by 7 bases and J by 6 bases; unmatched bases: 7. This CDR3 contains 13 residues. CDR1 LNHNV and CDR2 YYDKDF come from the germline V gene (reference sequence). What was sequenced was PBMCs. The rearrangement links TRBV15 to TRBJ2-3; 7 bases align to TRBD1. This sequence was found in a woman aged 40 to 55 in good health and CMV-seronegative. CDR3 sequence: CATKKGALDTQYF. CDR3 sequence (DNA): TGTGCCACCAAGAAGGGGGCGCTTGATACGCAGTATTTT.